The 16 T cell receptor beta chains listed next were all sequenced from one sample in a study of T cells in Graves' hyperthyroidism and ophthalmopathy. From RNA transcripts, TCR beta CDR3 regions were amplified. A set of HTBI primers served as the primers for a first-round RT-PCR of the TCR CDR3. One entry per CDR3 protein results from TCRdb running MiXCR on the multiplex PCR reads. In the table there are about 270,000 distinct CDR3 sequences, about 25% of which are singletons. Sequencing was carried out using blood. Every receptor here comes from a woman aged 40 to 55 with Graves' ophthalmopathy.

This chain joins TRBV3-1 and TRBJ2-7; D perhaps matches TRBD1 (6 bases). CDR1 and CDR2 from the germline V gene are LGHDT and YNNKEL (reference sequence). CDR3 length equals 14 residues. Between the trimmed V and J ends, which lost 2 bases and 5 bases, there was a span of 13 bases. The CDR3 DNA reads as TGTGCCAGCAGCCAACAACAGGGTAGCCACGAGCAGTACTTC. It yields the protein CASSQQQGSHEQYF.

This clonotype was counted many times. V and J are TRBV19 and TRBJ1-1; D ambiguous. In germline, CDR1 is LNHDA, CDR2 SQIVND (reference sequence). The V end lost 3 bases, the J end lost 4 bases, and 12 bases lay between the germline ends. The length of the CDR3 is 14 residues. The CDR3 spells CASSIEGPSTEAFF. CDR3 in DNA: TGTGCCAGTAGTATTGAGGGCCCTAGCACTGAAGCTTTCTTT.

The V and J genes are TRBV20-1 and TRBJ2-7; D possibly corresponds to TRBD2 (6 bases). Germline CDR1 is DFQATT and CDR2 is SNEGSKA (reference sequence). This CDR3 is 15 amino acids long. The V end was cut by 5 bases, the J end by 4 bases, with 21 bases between. In DNA, the CDR3 is TGCAGTGCTTTAAGTGGAGGGCAGCCGAGTTACGAGCAGTACTTC. The encoded protein is CSALSGGQPSYEQYF.

This clonotype was counted ten times or more. This CDR3 reads CASSQAGRETQYF. The CDR3 DNA follows: TGTGCCAGCAGTCAGGCTGGAAGGGAGACCCAGTACTTC. The J gene is TRBJ2-5, the V gene TRBV28; no definite D call. The CDR3 totals 13 residues. Germline V gives CDR1 MDHEN, CDR2 SYDVKM. Trimming shortened V by 5 bases and J by 5 bases, and 12 bases separated the two germline ends.

This clonotype was recorded many times. The chain joins TRBV27 to TRBJ1-1; perhaps TRBD1 as D (6 bases). Trimming removed 8 bases from V and 5 bases from J, with 15 bases in between. CDR1 is MNHEY, CDR2 SMNVEV, per germline (reference sequence). The CDR3 is 13 residues long. In DNA form, the CDR3 reads TGTGCCAGCTACAGGGTCGGGGCAACTGAAGCTTTCTTT. Translation: CASYRVGATEAFF.

The chain recombines TRBV6-1 with TRBJ2-7; D is tentatively TRBD1 or TRBD2 (6 bases each). Deletions cut 8 bases from V and 2 bases from J, with 13 bases between. The germline V gene has CDR1 MNHNS and CDR2 SASEGT. The CDR3 covers 13 residues. Written as DNA, the CDR3 is TGTGCCAGCGGAGGGGGGACACCCTACGAGCAGTACTTC. Its translation: CASGGGTPYEQYF.

This clonotype was observed many times. The chain recombines TRBV18 with TRBJ2-7; TRBD1 matches at 9 bases. CDR3 size: 16 residues. CDR1 and CDR2 from the germline V gene are KGHSH and LQKENI. Trimming took 0 bases from V and 1 from J; bases not matched to a gene: 4. The chain's CDR3 is CASSPPKGQGSYEQYF. CDR3 in DNA: TGTGCCAGCTCACCACCGAAGGGACAGGGATCCTACGAGCAGTACTTC. The whole variable domain, filled in from reference TRBV18 and TRBJ2-7, reads NAGVMQNPRHLVRRRGQEARLRCSPMKGHSHVYWYRQLPEEGLKFMVYLQKENIIDESGMPKERFSAEFPKEGPSILRIQQVVRGDSAAYFCASSPPKGQGSYEQYFGPGTRLTVT.

This clonotype occurred a few times. The chain links TRBV30 to TRBJ1-6; 7 bases are shared with TRBD1. CDR1 GTSNPN and CDR2 SVGIG come from the germline V gene (reference sequence). V dropped 0 bases and J dropped 11; count of bases not matched to a gene: 1. The CDR3 has 12 residues. The chain's CDR3 is CAWSVQGPPLHF. DNA of the CDR3: TGTGCCTGGAGTGTACAGGGGCCACCCCTCCACTTT.

V and J are TRBV6-1 and TRBJ2-7, with D possibly being TRBD1 or TRBD2 (5 bases each). Germline V gene lookup returns CDR1 MNHNS and CDR2 SASEGT. The CDR3 extends over 15 amino acids. With 7 bases removed from V and 6 bases from J, the gap between germline ends came to 22 bases. The CDR3 reads CASTPGRGGGVEQYF. The CDR3 nucleotides read TGTGCCAGCACCCCGGGACGCGGAGGAGGCGTCGAGCAGTACTTC.

This clonotype was seen many times. V and J are TRBV6-5 and TRBJ1-6; TRBD1 might be the D (5 bases). The CDR3 has 15 residues. Trimming shortened V by 0 bases and J by 5 bases, and 8 bases separated the two germline ends. CDR1 is MNHEY and CDR2 is SVGAGI in the germline V gene. The CDR3 here is CASSYSRGDNSPLHF. Written as DNA, the CDR3 is TGTGCCAGCAGTTACTCCCGGGGGGATAATTCACCCCTCCACTTT.

The chain links TRBV28 to TRBJ1-1; D ambiguous. V lost 6 bases and J 5 bases, leaving 16 bases between the germline ends. CDR1 is MDHEN, CDR2 SYDVKM, per germline. The CDR3 length is 14 residues. The CDR3 DNA follows: TGTGCCAGCAGATATGACCTACGGCGTACTGAAGCTTTCTTT. Amino acids: CASRYDLRRTEAFF.

The rearrangement joins TRBV3-1 to TRBJ2-7, with 9 bases matching TRBD2. CDR1 is LGHDT, CDR2 YNNKEL, per germline (reference sequence). This CDR3 contains 15 residues. J lost 4 bases, V lost 4 bases, and 8 bases had no gene match. The CDR3 sequence is CASSLGTSWIYEQYF. The CDR3 bases are TGTGCCAGCAGCCTTGGGACTAGCTGGATTTACGAGCAGTACTTC.

Ten or more counts support this clonotype. The V and J genes are TRBV4-1 and TRBJ1-5, with D unclear. Trimming removed 0 bases from V and 6 bases from J, with 6 bases in between. Germline V gene sequence: CDR1 MGHRA, CDR2 YSYEKL. The CDR3 has 13 residues. Written as DNA, the CDR3 is TGCGCCAGCAGCCAAGAGGCTCGTCAGCCCCAGCATTTT. It is translated as CASSQEARQPQHF.

This clonotype was counted at least ten times. The rearrangement uses TRBV29-1 and TRBJ2-7, with 11 bases matching TRBD2. CDR1 and CDR2 from the germline V gene are SQVTM and ANQGSEA. V shed 4 bases, J shed 2 bases, and the junction held 1 base outside the gene matches. The CDR3 is 13 amino acids. The CDR3 is CSVVGLAAYEQYF. The DNA of the CDR3 is TGCAGCGTTGTGGGACTAGCGGCCTACGAGCAGTACTTC.

Ten or more counts support this clonotype. The junction departs from the called germline gene at one end, perhaps through a read error. The chain employs TRBV7-3 and TRBJ2-2, with D tentatively TRBD2 (5 bases). In germline, CDR1 is SGHTA, CDR2 FQGTGA. The CDR3 length is 15 residues. The CDR3 is CASSSLQENTGELLF. As DNA, the CDR3 is TGTGCCAGCAGCTCGCTCCAGGAAAACACCGGGGAGCTGCTTTTT.

The chain links TRBV30 to TRBJ1-2, with 7 bases fitting TRBD1. The CDR3 totals 11 residues. Germline CDR1 GTSNPN, CDR2 SVGIG (reference sequence). The V gene end was trimmed by 0 bases and the J gene end by 10 bases; junction bases not matched to a gene: 2. The CDR3, as DNA: TGTGCCTGGAGTGTGGGACAGAACTACACCTTC. It translates to CAWSVGQNYTF. Using reference TRBV30 and TRBJ1-2 for the parts outside the CDR3, the full variable domain is SQTIHQWPATLVQPVGSPLSLECTVEGTSNPNLYWYRQAAGRGLQLLFYSVGIGQISSEVPQNLSASRPQDRQFILSSKKLLLSDSGFYLCAWSVGQNYTFGSGTRLTVV.